A single TCR beta chain is shown here with its context. Antigen: not known. PCR primers comprised 60 Vbeta and 13 Jbeta primers. Generated by immunoSEQ multiplex PCR, the TCRdb table keeps only in-frame clones and is missing some. The sample holds roughly 200,000 clones, more than 60% seen once. This CDR3 contains 14 residues. Germline lookup yields CDR1 MRHNA and CDR2 SNTAGT. V dropped 0 bases and J dropped 3 bases, with 7 bases sitting between them. This specimen comes from a study of cytomegalovirus exposure and HLA in healthy donors. Notes on the study in general: The authors later found TCR association rates varying by HLA locus, with DRB1 most and HLA-C fewest. Analyzed later, most CMV-associated TCR beta chains appeared HLA-restricted. The majority of TCR sequences were rare, yet some public TCRs appeared in many donors.

The TCR comes from a man aged 45-65 years in good health and CMV-seronegative. The chain has TRBV6-4 and TRBJ2-3; tentative D call: TRBD2 (5 bases). Source material: PBMCs. The CDR3 is CASSDSGETDTQYF. The CDR3 nucleotides are TGTGCCAGCAGTGACTCCGGGGAGACAGATACGCAGTATTTT.